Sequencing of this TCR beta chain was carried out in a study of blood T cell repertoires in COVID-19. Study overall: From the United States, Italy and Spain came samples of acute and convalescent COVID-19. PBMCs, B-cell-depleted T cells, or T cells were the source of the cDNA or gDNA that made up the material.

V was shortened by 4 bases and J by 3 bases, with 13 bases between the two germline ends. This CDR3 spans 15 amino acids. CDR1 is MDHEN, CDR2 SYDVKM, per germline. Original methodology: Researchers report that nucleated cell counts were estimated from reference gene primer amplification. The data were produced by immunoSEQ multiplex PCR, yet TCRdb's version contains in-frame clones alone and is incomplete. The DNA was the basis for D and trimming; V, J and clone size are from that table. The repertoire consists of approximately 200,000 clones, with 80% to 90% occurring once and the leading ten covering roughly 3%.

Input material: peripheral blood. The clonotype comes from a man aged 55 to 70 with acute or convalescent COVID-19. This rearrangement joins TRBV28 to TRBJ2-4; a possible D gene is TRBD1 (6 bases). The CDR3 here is CASSSIGGVKNIQYF. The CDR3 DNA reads TGTGCCAGCAGTTCCATAGGGGGAGTCAAAAACATTCAGTACTTC. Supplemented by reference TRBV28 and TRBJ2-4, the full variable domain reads DVKVTQSSRYLVKRTGEKVFLECVQDMDHENMFWYRQDPGLGLRLIYFSYDVKMKEKGDIPEGYSVSREKKERFSLILESASTNQTSMYLCASSSIGGVKNIQYFGAGTRLSVL.